This T cell receptor (beta chain) was obtained from a study of identifying expanded T cells in peripheral blood. V was clipped by 10 bases and J by 5 bases, with 14 bases between them. Germline CDR1 and CDR2: LNHDA and SQIVND (reference sequence). This CDR3 is built from 12 residues. Clones were read by immunoSEQ multiplex PCR, and TCRdb kept only the in-frame ones, dropping some. Seen here are approximately 100,000 clones, around 85% observed once, and the top ten hold about 17%. This clone has a handful of counts. Specimen: blood. The chain links TRBV19 to TRBJ1-1; D gene ambiguous. This TCR derives from a person between 18 and 70 years old in good health. CDR3 DNA: TGTGCCACCTCCGGGGAAGGGACTGAAGCTTTCTTT. Encoded protein: CATSGEGTEAFF.